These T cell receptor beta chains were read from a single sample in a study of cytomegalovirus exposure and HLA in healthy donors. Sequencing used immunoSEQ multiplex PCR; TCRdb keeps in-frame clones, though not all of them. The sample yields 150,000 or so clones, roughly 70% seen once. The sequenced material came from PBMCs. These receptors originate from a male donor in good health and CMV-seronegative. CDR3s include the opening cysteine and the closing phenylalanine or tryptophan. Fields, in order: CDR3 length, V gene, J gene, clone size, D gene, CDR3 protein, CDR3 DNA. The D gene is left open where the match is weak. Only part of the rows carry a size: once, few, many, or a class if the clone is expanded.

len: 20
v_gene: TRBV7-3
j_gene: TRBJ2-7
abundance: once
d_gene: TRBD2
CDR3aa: CASSLIREGRFNLKDYEQYF
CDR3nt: TGTGCCAGCAGCTTAATTAGGGAGGGGCGTTTTAACCTAAAGGACTACGAGCAGTACTTC

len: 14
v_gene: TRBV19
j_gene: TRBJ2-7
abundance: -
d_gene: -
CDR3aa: CASSRSGGSYEQYF
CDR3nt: TGTGCCAGTAGTCGGTCGGGTGGGTCCTACGAGCAGTACTTC

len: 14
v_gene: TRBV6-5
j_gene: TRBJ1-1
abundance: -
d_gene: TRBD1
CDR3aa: CASSFDRGKTEAFF
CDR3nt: TGTGCCAGCAGTTTCGACAGGGGAAAGACTGAAGCTTTCTTT

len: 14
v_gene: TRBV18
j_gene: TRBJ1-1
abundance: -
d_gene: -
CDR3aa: CASSPVEFRTEAFF
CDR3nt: TGTGCCAGCTCACCCGTAGAGTTTCGCACTGAAGCTTTCTTT

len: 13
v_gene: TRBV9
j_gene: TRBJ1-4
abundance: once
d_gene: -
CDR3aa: CASSGEVGEKLFF
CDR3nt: TGTGCCAGCAGCGGGGAGGTCGGGGAAAAACTGTTTTTT

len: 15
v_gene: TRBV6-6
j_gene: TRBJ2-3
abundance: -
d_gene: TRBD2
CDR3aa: CASSLPAGAGDTQYF
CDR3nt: TGTGCCAGCAGCCTCCCGGCGGGAGCGGGGGATACGCAGTATTTT

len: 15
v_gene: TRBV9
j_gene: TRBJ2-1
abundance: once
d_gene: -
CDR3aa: CASSVGLVGDNEQFF
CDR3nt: TGTGCCAGCAGCGTAGGACTAGTCGGAGACAATGAGCAGTTCTTC

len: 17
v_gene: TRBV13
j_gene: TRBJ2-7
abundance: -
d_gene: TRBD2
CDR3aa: CASSLGPLAGVSYEQYF
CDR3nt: TGTGCCAGCAGCTTAGGCCCCCTAGCGGGAGTATCCTACGAGCAGTACTTC

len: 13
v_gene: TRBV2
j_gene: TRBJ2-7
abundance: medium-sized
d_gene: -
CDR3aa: CASSERSVYEQYF
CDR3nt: TGTGCCAGCAGTGAGCGCAGCGTTTACGAGCAGTACTTC

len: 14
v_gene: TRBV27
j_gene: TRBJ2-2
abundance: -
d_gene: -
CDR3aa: CASKTDSSTGELFF
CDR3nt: TGTGCCAGCAAAACGGACAGCAGCACCGGGGAGCTGTTTTTT

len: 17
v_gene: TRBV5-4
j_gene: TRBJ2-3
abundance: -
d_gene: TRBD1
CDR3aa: CASSLGRQGWSTDTQYF
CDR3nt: TGTGCCAGCAGCTTGGGCCGACAGGGCTGGAGCACAGATACGCAGTATTTT

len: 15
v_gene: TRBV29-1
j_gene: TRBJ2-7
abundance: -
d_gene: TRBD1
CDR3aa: CSVETSGQGAYEQYF
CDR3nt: TGCAGCGTGGAAACTTCGGGACAGGGGGCCTACGAGCAGTACTTC

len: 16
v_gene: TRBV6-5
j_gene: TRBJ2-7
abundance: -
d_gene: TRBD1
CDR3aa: CASSLSDRGYTYEQYF
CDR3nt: TGTGCCAGCAGTTTATCTGACAGGGGCTATACCTACGAGCAGTACTTC

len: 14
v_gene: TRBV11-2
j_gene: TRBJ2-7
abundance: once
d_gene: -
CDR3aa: CASSSGTLSYEQYF
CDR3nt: TGTGCCAGCAGTTCCGGGACACTATCCTACGAGCAGTACTTC

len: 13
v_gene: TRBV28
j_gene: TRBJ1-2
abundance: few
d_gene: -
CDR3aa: CASSLPNYYGYTF
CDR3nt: TGTGCCAGCAGTTTGCCCAACTACTATGGCTACACCTTC

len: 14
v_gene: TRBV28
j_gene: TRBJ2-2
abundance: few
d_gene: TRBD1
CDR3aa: CASVLGGNTGELFF
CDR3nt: TGTGCCAGCGTCCTAGGGGGCAACACCGGGGAGCTGTTTTTT

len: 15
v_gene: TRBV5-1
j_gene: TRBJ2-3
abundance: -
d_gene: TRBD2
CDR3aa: CASSLLAGGTDTQYF
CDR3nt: TGCGCCAGCAGCTTACTAGCGGGGGGCACAGATACGCAGTATTTT

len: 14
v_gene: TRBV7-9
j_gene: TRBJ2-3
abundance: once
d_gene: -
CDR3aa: CASSLGSTADTQYF
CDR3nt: TGTGCCAGCAGCTTAGGATCAACGGCAGATACGCAGTATTTT

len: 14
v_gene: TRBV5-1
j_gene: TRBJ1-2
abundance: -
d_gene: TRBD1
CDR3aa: CASSYTGGNYGYTF
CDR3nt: TGCGCCAGCAGCTATACAGGGGGAAACTATGGCTACACCTTC

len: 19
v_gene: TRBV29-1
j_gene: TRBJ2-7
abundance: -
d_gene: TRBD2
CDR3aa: CSVATYTPGGTSGSYEQYF
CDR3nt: TGCAGCGTGGCCACATACACACCTGGTGGGACTAGTGGCTCCTACGAGCAGTACTTC

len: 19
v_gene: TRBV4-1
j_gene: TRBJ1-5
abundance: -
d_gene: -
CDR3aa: CASSQDRGSSGDGNQPQHF
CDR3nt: TGCGCCAGCAGCCAAGATAGGGGGTCCTCGGGCGACGGCAATCAGCCCCAGCATTTT

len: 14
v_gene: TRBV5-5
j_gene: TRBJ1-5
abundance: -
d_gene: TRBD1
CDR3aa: CASSPGQGAEPQHF
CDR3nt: TGTGCCAGCAGCCCAGGACAGGGGGCAGAGCCCCAGCATTTT

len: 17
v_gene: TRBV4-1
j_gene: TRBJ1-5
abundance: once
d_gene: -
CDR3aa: CASSQRSVADSNQPQHF
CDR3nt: TGCGCCAGCAGCCAAAGATCGGTGGCGGATAGCAATCAGCCCCAGCATTTT

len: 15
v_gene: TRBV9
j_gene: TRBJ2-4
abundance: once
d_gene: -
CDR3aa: CASSVAGGARNIQYF
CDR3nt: TGTGCCAGCAGCGTAGCGGGCGGGGCGCGGAACATTCAGTACTTC

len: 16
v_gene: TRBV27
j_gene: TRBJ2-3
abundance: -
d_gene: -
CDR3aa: CASSLSGGGYTDTQYF
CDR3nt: TGTGCCAGCAGTTTATCCGGGGGTGGCTACACAGATACGCAGTATTTT

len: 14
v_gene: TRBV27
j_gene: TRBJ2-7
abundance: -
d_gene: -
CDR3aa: CASSSAGHDHEQYF
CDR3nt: TGTGCCAGCAGTTCGGCGGGCCACGATCACGAGCAGTACTTC

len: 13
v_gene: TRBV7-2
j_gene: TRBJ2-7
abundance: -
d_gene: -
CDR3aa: CASSLQESGEQYF
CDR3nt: TGTGCCAGCAGCCTACAGGAGTCGGGTGAGCAGTACTTC

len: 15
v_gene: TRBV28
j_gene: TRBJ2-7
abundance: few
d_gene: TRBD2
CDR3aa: CASSGTSGKGYEQYF
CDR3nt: TGTGCCAGCAGCGGAACTAGCGGGAAGGGCTACGAGCAGTACTTC

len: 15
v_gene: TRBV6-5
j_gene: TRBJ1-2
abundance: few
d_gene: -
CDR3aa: CASSRLLGRRYGYTF
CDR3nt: TGTGCCAGCAGCCGGCTCTTGGGGCGGCGCTATGGCTACACCTTC

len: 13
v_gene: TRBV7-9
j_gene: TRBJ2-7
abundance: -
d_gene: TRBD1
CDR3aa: CASSLRTGDEQYF
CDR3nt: TGTGCCAGCAGCTTACGGACAGGGGACGAGCAGTACTTC

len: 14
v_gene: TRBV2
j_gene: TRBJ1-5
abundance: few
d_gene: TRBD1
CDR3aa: CASKGTGGNQPQHF
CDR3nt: TGTGCCAGCAAAGGGACAGGCGGCAATCAGCCCCAGCATTTT

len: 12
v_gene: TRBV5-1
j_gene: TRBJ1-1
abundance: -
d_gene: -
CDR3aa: CASSSGGPEAFF
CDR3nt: TGCGCCAGCAGCTCAGGAGGGCCAGAAGCTTTCTTT

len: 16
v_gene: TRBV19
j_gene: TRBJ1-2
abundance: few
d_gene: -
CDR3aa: CASTLQRTSANYGYTF
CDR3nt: TGTGCCAGTACCCTACAGAGGACAAGCGCTAACTATGGCTACACCTTC

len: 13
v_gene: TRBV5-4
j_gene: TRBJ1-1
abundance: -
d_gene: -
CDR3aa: CASSQGRDTEAFF
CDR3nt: TGTGCCAGCAGCCAGGGAAGGGACACTGAAGCTTTCTTT

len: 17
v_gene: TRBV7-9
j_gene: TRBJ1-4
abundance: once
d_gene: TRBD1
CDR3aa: CSSSLGQGASTNEKLFF
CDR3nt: TGTTCCAGCAGCTTAGGACAGGGGGCCTCAACTAATGAAAAACTGTTTTTT

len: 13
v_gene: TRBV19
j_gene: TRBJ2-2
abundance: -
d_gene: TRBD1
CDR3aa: CASSRTGPGELFF
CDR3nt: TGTGCCAGTTCTAGGACAGGGCCCGGGGAGCTGTTTTTT

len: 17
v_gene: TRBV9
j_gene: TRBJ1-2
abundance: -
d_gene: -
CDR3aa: CASSVALGNRVGYGYTF
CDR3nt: TGTGCCAGCAGCGTAGCCCTAGGGAACAGGGTAGGCTATGGCTACACCTTC

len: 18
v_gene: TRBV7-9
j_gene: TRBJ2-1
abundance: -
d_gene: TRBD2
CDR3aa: CASSLEARGGSPYNEQFF
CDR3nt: TGTGCCAGCAGCTTAGAAGCCCGGGGGGGGTCTCCTTACAATGAGCAGTTCTTC

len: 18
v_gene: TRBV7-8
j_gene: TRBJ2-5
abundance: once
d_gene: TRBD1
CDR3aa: CASSLGALGRGYQETQYF
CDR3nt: TGTGCCAGCAGCTTAGGGGCATTGGGCAGGGGGTACCAAGAGACCCAGTACTTC

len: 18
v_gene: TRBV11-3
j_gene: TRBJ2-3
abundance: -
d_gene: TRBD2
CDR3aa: CASSSQGPGLAGVDTQYF
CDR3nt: TGTGCCAGCAGCTCCCAGGGCCCGGGACTAGCGGGAGTAGATACGCAGTATTTT